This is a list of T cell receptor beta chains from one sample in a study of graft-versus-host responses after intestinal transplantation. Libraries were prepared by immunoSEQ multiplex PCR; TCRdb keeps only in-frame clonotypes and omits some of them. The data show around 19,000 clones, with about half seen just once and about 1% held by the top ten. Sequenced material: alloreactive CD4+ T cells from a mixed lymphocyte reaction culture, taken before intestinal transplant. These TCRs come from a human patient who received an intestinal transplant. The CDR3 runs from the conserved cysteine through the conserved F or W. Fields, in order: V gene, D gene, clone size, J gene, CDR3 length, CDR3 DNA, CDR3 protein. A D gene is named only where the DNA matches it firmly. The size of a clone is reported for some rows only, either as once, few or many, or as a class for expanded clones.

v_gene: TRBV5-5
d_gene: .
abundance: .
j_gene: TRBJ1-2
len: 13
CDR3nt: TGTGCCAGCAGCCACCCCGCGGTTTCTGGCTACACCTTC
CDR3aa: CASSHPAVSGYTF

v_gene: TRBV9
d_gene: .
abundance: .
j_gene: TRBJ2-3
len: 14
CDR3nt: TGTGCCAGCAGCGTAGGGCTTTACACAGATACGCAGTATTTT
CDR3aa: CASSVGLYTDTQYF

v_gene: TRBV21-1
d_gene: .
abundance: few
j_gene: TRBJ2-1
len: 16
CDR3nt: TGTGCCAGCAGCGAAGCGGGGGGGAGCTCCTACAATGAGCAGTTCTTC
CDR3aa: CASSEAGGSSYNEQFF

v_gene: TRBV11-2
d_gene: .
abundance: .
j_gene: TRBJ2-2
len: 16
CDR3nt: TGTGCCACCCGCCACCGGGCGGACACGATTACCGGGGAGCTGTTTTTT
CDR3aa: CATRHRADTITGELFF

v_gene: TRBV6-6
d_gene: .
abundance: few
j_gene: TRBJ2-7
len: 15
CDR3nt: TGTGCCAGCAGTTACCTACGAGGGGGAAGAAACGAGCAGTACTTC
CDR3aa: CASSYLRGGRNEQYF

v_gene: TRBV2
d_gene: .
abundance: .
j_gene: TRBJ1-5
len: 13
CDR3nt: TGTGCCAGCAGACCACAGGGTTATCAGCCCCAGCATTTT
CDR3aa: CASRPQGYQPQHF

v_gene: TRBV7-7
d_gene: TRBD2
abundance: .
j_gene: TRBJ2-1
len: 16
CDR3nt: TGTGCTAGCAGCCCAGAAACTAGCGGGGGCGGGGATGAGCAGTTCTTC
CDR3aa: CASSPETSGGGDEQFF

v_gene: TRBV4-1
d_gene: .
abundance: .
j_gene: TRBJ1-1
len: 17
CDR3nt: TGCGCCAGCAGCCAAGATCCCCAGGGTGTTCAGAACACTGAAGCTTTCTTT
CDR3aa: CASSQDPQGVQNTEAFF

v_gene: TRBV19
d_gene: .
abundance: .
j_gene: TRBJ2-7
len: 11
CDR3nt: TGTGCCAGTAGTGCGGTGGACGAGCAGTACTTC
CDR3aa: CASSAVDEQYF

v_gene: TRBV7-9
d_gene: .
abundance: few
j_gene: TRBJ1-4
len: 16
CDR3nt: TGTGCCAGCAGCTCGGCCCTCGGGAGAGGGGATGAAAAACTGTTTTTT
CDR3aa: CASSSALGRGDEKLFF

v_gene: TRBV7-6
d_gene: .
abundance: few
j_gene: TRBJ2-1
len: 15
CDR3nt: TGTGCCAGCAGCTTAGGGGCAGGAGGGATGGATGAGCAGTTCTTC
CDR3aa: CASSLGAGGMDEQFF

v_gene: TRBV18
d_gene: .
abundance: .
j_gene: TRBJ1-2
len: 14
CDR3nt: TGTGCCAGCTCACCCGCTCGACTAAGTTATGGCTACACCTTC
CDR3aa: CASSPARLSYGYTF

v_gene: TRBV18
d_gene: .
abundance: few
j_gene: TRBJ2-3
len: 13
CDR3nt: TGTGCCAGCTCACCACGACTTACAGATACGCAGTATTTT
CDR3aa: CASSPRLTDTQYF

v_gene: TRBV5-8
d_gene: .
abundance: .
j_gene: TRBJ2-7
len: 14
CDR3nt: TGTGCCAGCAGCTTACTCAGGGATCGCTCCGAGCAGTACTTC
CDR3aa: CASSLLRDRSEQYF

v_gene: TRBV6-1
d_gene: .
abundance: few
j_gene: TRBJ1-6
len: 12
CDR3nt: TGTGCCAGCAGACCAGGGTTTTCACCCCTCCACTTT
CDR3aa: CASRPGFSPLHF

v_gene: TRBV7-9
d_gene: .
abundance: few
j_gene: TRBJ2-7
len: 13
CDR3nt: TGTGCCAGCGACGGGACAAAGGGATTCGAGCAGTACTTC
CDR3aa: CASDGTKGFEQYF

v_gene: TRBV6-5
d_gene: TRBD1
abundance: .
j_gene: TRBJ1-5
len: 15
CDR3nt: TGTGCCAGCAGTTACGACGGGACAGCGAATCAGCCCCAGCATTTT
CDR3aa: CASSYDGTANQPQHF

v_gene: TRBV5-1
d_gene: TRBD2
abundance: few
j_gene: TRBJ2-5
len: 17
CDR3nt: TGCGCCAGCAGCTGGATGACTAGCGGGGGGGCCGGGGTGACCCAGTACTTC
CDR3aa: CASSWMTSGGAGVTQYF

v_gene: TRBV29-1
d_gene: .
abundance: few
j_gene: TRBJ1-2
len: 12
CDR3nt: TGCAGCACGTCGACAGACTACTATGGCTACACCTTC
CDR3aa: CSTSTDYYGYTF

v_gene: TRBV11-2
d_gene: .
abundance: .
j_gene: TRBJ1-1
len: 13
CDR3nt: TGTGCCAGCAGCTTAGCGGTGTACACTGAAGCTTTCTTT
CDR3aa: CASSLAVYTEAFF

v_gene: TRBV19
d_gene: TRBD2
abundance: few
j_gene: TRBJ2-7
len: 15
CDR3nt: TGTGCCAGTAGTTCGGGGGTAGCGGGGATCTACGAGCAGTACTTC
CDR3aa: CASSSGVAGIYEQYF

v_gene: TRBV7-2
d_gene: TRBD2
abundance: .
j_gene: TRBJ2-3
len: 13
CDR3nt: TGTGCCAGCCGGCGGGGGGGCAGAGATACGCAGTATTTT
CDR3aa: CASRRGGRDTQYF

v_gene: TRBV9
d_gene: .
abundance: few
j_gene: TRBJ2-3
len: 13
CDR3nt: TGTGCCAGCAGCGTCGGGGGCACAGATACGCAGTATTTT
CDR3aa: CASSVGGTDTQYF

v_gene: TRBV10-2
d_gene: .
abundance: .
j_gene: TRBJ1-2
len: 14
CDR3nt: TGCGCCAGCACCTCCTGGACTGGAGTCTTAGGCTACACCTTC
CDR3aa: CASTSWTGVLGYTF

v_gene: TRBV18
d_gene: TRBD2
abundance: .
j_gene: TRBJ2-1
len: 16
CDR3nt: TGTGCCAGCTCACCACCCGGGCTAGCGGGGGGCAATGAGCAGTTCTTC
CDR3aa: CASSPPGLAGGNEQFF

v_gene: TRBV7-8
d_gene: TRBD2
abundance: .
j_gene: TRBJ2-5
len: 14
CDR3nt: TGTGCCACCGCGACTAGCGGGGGGGCGTGGACCCAGTACTTC
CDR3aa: CATATSGGAWTQYF

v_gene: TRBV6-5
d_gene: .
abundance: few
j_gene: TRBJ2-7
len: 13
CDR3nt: TGTGCCAGCAGTTTAGACAACTCCTACGAGCAGTACTTC
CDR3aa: CASSLDNSYEQYF

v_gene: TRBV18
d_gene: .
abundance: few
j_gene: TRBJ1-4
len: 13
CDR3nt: TGTGCCAGCTCACAGGGGGTCAGGGAAAAACTGTTTTTT
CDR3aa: CASSQGVREKLFF

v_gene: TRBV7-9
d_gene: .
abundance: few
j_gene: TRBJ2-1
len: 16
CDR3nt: TGTGCCGGGGCGGCCGGGGGAGCTCCGTCCTACAATGAGCAGTTCTTC
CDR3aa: CAGAAGGAPSYNEQFF

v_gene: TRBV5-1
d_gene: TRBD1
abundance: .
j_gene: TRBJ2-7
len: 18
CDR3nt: TGCGCCAGCAGCTTGGCTCGTGGGGAGCGGCAGGGGGCAGACGAGCAGTACTTC
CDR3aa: CASSLARGERQGADEQYF

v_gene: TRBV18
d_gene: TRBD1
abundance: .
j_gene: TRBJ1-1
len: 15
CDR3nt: TGTGCCAGCTCACCTTGGGACAGGGGTTCTTTTGAAGCTTTCTTT
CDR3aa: CASSPWDRGSFEAFF

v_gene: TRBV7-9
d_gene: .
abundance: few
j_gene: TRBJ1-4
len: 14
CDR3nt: TGTGCCAGCAGCTTGGGCGCCGGTAGTGAAAAACTGTTTTTT
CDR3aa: CASSLGAGSEKLFF

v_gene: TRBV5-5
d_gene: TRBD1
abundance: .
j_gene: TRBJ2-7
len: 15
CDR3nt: TGTGCCAGCAGCTTGGCCGGGACAGAGACCTACGAGCAGTACTTC
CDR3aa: CASSLAGTETYEQYF

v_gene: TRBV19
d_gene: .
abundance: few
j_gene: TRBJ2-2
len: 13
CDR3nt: TGTGCCAGTAGTATACAGAACACCGGGGAGCTGTTTTTT
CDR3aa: CASSIQNTGELFF

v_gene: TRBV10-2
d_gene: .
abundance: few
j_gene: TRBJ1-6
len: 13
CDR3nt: TGCGCCAGCAGGACCAACAGGGACTCACCCCTCCACTTT
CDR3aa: CASRTNRDSPLHF

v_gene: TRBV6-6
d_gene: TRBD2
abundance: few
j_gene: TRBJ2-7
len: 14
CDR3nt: TGTGCCAGCAGTTACGGGACTAGCGTGTACGAGCAGTACTTC
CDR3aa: CASSYGTSVYEQYF

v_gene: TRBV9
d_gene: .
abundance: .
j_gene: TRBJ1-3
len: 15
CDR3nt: TGTGCCAGCAGCGCGGGCAGGGCCTCTGGAAACACCATATATTTT
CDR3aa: CASSAGRASGNTIYF

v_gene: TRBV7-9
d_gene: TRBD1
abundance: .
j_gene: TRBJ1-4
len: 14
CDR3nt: TGTGCCAGCAGCTTAAGGGGGCCGGGAGAAAAACTGTTTTTT
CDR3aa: CASSLRGPGEKLFF